This record concerns one TCR beta chain sequence. This clone was seen only a few times. There is no known antigen for this receptor. Base qualities are not recorded, but no much larger clone differs from it by a single base. This same CDR3 is encoded by further DNA sequences in the sample. Using the deep immunoSEQ assay, TCR CDR3 regions were amplified from genomic DNA by multiplex PCR. Genomic DNA extracted from each cell subset was distributed evenly over all wells of several immunoSEQ 96-well plates, and each plate served as one replicate. Each replicate PCR for sorted subsets received about 220 ng genomic DNA, equal to about 30,000 T cell genomes. Purified libraries were quantified with a Qubit 3.0 fluorometer, sized on a Bioanalyzer 2100, and re-quantified with the KAPA Library Quantification kit. Every immunoSEQ 96-well plate was sequenced on a dedicated single-read 150-cycle Illumina NextSeq 550 flow cell. In the paper's pipeline: Because the immunoSEQ output held only junctional sequences and lacked quality scores, the filtering could not match the filtering applied to full-length reads. To assign V/J genes and CDR3, sequences were annotated using PyIR, a Python wrapper for IgBLAST v1.9, with IMGT germline references. Reads with weak V/J assignments (E-value above 1e-6), missing CDR3, stop codons, out-of-frame junctions, or ambiguous translated residues were removed. A V3J clonotype was defined by an identical inferred V gene, J gene, and CDR3 amino acid sequence. To compute the percentage overlap between repertoires, the number of shared unique clonotypes was divided by the size of the smaller repertoire. Richness of each repertoire was evaluated using RTK rarefaction, the Chao1 estimator, and Recon v2.1 estimates of unobserved clonotypes. Generation probabilities for all TCRbeta clonotypes obtained by the gDNA method from a handful of donors were computed using OLGA. The clones in this table, taken by TCRdb from immuneACCESS, are in-frame only. Not every clone is retained; where verified, under half of the shortfall comes from an unresolved V gene, and the cause of the rest is unknown. D and trimming come from the DNA, and the V and J calls and clone size come from that table. The sample table shows roughly 2.2 million clones, and around 93% are seen once. Approximately 0.39% of the sample goes to the ten largest clones.

This sample is drawn from a study of shared clonotypes between healthy human individuals (dated by TCRdb to about 2020). With respect to the entire study: A couple of women and a few men aged 18 to 49 years were included in the cohort. For each donor, CD4 naive and CD4 memory were each given three plates, CD8 naive was given two plates, and CD8 memory was given one plate. Blood TCR repertoires of four to six healthy adults were deeply sequenced to estimate repertoire size and the extent of clonotype sharing between individuals. Libraries were prepared and TCR repertoires were sequenced by different laboratories using diverse techniques, in order to increase sequencing depth and limit assay-specific biases. Leukapheresis yielded between about 0.94 and 8.9 billion PBMCs per donor.

Trimming takes 4 bases from V and 5 bases from J, and the germline ends sit 9 bases apart. The CDR3 goes from the cysteine to the phenylalanine over 12 residues. Only the CDR3 DNA is retained, 36 bases long and in frame from the first base. CDR1 SGHRS and CDR2 YFSETQ were looked up in the germline V gene. Broader findings and caveats from the paper: Estimated clonotype richness was generally larger for naive than for memory subsets. About 5% of naive CD4, roughly 3.5% of naive CD8, 2% to 2.5% of memory CD4, and about 0.4% of memory CD8 clonotypes were shared across several donors. Pairwise subsampling led to the expectation that sequencing depth would affect the degree of clonotype sharing among donors. The genetic and exposure-history diversity represented was limited by the small number of donors. Sampling was restricted to blood, and TCR repertoires in tissue are likely to differ from TCR repertoires in blood. Higher generation probabilities were observed for clonotypes shared by all four sorted-subset donors than for non-shared clonotypes. Rarefaction of sorted-subset datasets indicated incomplete sequencing despite the large sequencing depth.

The donors were healthy, HIV-negative adults who had no recently reported acute infections or vaccinations. Every donor was a Caucasian adult living in Nashville, Tennessee, USA. Magnetic negative selection was used to enrich CD4+ T cells, after which naive cells were positively selected on CD45RA and the negative fraction became the memory subset. Blood was collected by leukapheresis, and PBMCs were isolated by Ficoll-Histopaque density gradient centrifugation and then cryopreserved in liquid nitrogen vapor phase. Purity and quantity of every magnetically sorted T cell population were checked by analytical flow cytometry. Genomic DNA was isolated from each sorted fraction and quantified by UV absorbance on a Nanodrop 2000c.

This clonotype originated in a man aged 18 to 35 in good health. Some clones in this sample may be carry-over from other donors' samples. Sequenced material: naive CD4+ T cells from PBMCs. What this sample's cell subset or site label stands for: CD45RA+ positively selected. The V gene is TRBV5-1 and the J gene is TRBJ1-1; TRBD1 could be the D gene, as 6 bases match. The DNA sequence follows: TGCGCCAGCAGCCAAGGGGGAACTGAAGCTTTCTTT. This gives the protein CASSQGGTEAFF.